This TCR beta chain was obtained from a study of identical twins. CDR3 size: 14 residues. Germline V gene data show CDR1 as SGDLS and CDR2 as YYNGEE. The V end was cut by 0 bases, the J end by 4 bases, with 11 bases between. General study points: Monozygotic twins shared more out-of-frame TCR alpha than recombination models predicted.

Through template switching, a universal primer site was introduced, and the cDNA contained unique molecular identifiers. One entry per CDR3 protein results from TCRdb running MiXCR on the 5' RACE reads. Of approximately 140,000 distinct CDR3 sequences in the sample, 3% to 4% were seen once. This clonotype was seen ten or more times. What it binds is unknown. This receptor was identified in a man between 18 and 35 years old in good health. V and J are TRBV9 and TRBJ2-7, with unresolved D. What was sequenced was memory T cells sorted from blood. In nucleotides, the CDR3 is TGTGCCAGCAGCGTAGGAAACGACGGGTACGAGCAGTACTTC. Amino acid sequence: CASSVGNDGYEQYF.